This T cell receptor (beta chain) was identified during a study of blood T cell repertoires in COVID-19. On the study more broadly: Some COVID-19 samples were acute and others convalescent; all came from the United States, Italy and Spain. T cells, B-cell-depleted T cells, or PBMCs supplied cDNA or gDNA.

Per the original methods: Counts of nucleated cells, estimated from reference gene primer amplification, were obtained. Only in-frame clones appear in the TCRdb table, and some are missing; sequencing was by immunoSEQ multiplex PCR. The V and J calls and clone size come from that table; D and trimming were worked out from the DNA. The data hold 250,000 to 350,000 clones, with around 82% observed a single time. The CDR3 runs to 14 residues. Between the trimmed V and J ends, which lost 3 bases and 5 bases, there was a span of 13 bases. The germline CDR1 and CDR2 sequences are MNHEY and SVGEGT. This TCR was recovered from a woman aged 45-60 years with acute or convalescent COVID-19. This chain connects TRBV6-2 or TRBV6-3 to TRBJ1-2; D might be TRBD1 (6 bases). Material for sequencing was peripheral blood. The CDR3 nucleotides read TGTGCCAGCAGTTATTCCGGACAGACTTATGGCTACACCTTC. This gives the protein CASSYSGQTYGYTF.